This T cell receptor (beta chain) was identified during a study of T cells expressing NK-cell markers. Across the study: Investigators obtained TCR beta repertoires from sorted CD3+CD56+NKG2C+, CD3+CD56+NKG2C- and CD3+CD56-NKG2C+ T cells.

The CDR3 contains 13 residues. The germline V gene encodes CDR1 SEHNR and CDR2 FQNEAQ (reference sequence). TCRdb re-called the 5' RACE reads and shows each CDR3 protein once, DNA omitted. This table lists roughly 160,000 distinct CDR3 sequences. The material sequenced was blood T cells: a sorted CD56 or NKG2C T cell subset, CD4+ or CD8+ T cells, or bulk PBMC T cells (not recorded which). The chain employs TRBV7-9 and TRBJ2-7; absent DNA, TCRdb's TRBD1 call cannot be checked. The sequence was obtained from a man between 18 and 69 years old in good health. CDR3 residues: CASRPGTGNEQYF.